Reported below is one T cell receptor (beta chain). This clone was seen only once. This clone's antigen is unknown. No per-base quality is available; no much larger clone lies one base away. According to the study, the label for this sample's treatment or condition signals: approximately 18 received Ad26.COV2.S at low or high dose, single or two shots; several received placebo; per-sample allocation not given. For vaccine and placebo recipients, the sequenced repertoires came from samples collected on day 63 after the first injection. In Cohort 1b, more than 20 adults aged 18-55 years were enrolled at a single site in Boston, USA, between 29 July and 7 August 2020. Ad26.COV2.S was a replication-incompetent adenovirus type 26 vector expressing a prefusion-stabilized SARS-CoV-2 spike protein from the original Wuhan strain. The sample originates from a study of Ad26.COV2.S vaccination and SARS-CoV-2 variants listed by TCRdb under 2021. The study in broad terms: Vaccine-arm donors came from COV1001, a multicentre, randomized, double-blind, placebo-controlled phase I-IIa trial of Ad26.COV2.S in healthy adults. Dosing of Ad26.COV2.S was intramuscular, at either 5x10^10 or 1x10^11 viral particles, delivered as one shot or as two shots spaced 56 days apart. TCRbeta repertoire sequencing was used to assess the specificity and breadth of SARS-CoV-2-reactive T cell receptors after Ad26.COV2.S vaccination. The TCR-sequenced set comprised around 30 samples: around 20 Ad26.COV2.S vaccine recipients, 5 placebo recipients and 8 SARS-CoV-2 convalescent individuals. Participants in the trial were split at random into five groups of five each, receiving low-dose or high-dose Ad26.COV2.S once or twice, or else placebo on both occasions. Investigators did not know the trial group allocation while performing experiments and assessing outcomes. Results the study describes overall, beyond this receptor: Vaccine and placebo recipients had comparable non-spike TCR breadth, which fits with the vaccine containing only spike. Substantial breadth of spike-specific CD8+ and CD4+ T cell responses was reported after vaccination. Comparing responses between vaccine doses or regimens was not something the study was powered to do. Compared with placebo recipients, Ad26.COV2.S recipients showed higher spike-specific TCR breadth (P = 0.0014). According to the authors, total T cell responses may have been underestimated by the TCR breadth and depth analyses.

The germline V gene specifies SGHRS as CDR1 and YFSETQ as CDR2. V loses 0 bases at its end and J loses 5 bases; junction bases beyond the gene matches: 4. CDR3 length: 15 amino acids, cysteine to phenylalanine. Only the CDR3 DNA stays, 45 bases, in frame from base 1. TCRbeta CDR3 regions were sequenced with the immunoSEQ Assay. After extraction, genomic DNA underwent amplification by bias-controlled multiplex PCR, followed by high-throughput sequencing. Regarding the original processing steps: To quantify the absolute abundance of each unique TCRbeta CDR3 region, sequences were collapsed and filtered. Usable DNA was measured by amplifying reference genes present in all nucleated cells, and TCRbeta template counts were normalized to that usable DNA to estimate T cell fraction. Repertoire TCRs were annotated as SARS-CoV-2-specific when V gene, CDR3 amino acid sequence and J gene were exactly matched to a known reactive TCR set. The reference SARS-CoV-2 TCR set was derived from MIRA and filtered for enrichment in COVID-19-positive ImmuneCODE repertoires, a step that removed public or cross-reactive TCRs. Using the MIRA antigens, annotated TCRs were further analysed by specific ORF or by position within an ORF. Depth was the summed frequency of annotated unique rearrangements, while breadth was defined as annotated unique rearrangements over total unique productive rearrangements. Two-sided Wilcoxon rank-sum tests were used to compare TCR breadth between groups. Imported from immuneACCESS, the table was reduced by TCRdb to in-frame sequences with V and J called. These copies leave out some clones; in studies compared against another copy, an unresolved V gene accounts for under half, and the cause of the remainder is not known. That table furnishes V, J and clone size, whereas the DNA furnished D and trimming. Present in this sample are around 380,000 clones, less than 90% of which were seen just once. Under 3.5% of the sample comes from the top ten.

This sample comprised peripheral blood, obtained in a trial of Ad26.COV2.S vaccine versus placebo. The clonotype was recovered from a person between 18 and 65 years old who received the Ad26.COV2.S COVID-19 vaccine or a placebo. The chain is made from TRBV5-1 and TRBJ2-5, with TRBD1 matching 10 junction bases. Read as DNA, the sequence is TGCGCCAGCAGCTTGGTGACAGGGGGCTCGGAGACCCAGTACTTC. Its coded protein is CASSLVTGGSETQYF.